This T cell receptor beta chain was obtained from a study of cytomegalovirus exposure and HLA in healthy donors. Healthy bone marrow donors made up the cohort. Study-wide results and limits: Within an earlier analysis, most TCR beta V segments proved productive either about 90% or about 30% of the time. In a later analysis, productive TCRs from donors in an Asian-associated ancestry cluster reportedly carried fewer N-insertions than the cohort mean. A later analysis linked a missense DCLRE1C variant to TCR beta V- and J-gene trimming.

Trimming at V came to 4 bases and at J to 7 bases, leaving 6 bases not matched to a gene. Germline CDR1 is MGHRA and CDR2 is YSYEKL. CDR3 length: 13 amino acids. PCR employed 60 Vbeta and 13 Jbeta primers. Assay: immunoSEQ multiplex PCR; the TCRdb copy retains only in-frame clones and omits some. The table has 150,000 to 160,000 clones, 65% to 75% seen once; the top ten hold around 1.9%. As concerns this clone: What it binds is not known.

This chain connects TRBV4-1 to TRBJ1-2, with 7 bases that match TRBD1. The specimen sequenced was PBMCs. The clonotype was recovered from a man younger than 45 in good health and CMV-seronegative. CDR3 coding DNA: TGCGCCAGCAGCCGAGGGACAGCAACTGGCTACACCTTC. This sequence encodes CASSRGTATGYTF.